This T cell receptor (beta chain) was sequenced in a study of shared T cell receptors in the human thymus. This CDR3 region has 14 residues. CDR1 and CDR2 (germline): SGHAT, FQDESV (reference sequence). Trimming at V came to 9 bases and at J to 4 bases, leaving 8 bases not matched to a gene. Sequencing was performed with immunoSEQ multiplex PCR; in TCRdb, only in-frame clones are kept and a portion is missing. The table lists about 660,000 clones, around 89% of them singletons, with around 0.0099% in the top ten. These sequences were also reported in another study, on human thymus T cells. In that study: Each of the donors was a healthy Finnish infant who was undergoing open corrective cardiac surgery for congenital heart defects. Thymic samples were excised during corrective heart operations. Both thymic and peripheral blood repertoires showed apparently biased V and J usage. What related research reported was that thymic repertoires overlapped highly among unrelated individuals.

Source material: thymocytes. The rearrangement links TRBV11-1 to TRBJ2-3; the match to TRBD1 covers 9 bases. The source is a boy younger than two with a congenital heart defect. The CDR3 loop reads CARVPGQGPDTQYF. The DNA for the CDR3 is TGTGCCAGAGTTCCGGGACAGGGTCCAGATACGCAGTATTTT. The full variable domain, its missing parts supplied by reference TRBV11-1 and TRBJ2-3, is EAEVAQSPRYKITEKSQAVAFWCDPISGHATLYWYRQILGQGPELLVQFQDESVVDDSQLPKDRFSAERLKGVDSTLKIQPAELGDSAMYLCARVPGQGPDTQYFGPGTRLTVL.